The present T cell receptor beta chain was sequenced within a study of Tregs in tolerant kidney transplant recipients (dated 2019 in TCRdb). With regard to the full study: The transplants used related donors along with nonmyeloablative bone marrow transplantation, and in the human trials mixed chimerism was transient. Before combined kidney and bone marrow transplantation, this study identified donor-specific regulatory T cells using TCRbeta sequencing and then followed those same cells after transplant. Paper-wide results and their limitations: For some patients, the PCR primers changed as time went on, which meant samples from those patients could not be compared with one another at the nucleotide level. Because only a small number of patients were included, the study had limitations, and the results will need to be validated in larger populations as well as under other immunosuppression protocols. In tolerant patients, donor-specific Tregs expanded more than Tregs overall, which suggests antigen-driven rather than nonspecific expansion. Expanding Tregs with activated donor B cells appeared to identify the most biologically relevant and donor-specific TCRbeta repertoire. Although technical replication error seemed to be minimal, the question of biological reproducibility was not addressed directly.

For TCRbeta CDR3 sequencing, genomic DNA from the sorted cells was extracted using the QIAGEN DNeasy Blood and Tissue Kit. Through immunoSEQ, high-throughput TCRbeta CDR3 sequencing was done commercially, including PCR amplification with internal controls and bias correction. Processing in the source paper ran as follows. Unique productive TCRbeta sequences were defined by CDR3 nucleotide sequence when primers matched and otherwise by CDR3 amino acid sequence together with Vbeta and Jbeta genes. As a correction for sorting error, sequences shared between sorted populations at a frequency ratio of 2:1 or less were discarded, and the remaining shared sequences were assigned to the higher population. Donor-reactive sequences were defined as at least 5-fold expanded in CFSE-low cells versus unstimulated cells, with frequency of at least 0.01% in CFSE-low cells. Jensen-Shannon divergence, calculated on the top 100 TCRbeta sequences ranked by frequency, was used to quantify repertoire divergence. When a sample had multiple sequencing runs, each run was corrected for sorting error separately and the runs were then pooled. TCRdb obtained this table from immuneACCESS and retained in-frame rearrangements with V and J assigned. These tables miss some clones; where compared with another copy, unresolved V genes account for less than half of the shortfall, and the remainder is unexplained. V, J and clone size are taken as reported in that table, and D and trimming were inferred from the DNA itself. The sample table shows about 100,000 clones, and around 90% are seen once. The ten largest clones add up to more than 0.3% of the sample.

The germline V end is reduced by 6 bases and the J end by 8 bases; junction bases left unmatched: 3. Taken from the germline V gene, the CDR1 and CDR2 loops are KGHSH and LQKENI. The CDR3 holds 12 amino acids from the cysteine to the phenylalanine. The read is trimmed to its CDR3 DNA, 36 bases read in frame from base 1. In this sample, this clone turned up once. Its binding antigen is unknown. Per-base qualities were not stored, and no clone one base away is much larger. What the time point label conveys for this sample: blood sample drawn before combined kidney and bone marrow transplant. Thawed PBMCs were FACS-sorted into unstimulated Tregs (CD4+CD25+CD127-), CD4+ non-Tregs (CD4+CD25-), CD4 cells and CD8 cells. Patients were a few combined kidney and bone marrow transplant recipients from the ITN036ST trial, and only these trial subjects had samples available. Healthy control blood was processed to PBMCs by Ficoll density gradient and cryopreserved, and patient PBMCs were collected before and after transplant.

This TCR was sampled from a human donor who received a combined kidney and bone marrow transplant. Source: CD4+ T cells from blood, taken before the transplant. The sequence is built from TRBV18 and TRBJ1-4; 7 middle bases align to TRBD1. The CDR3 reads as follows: CASSQDREKLFF. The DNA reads TGTGCCAGCTCCCAGGACAGGGAAAAACTGTTTTTT.